This T cell receptor beta chain was sequenced in a study of T cells in Graves' hyperthyroidism and ophthalmopathy. Amplification yielded TCR beta CDR3 regions, with RNA transcripts as the source. A set of HTBI primers served as the primers for a first-round RT-PCR of the TCR CDR3. TCRdb re-analysed the multiplex PCR reads in MiXCR, keeping a single row per CDR3 protein. Altogether approximately 590,000 distinct CDR3 sequences are present, 15% to 17% being singletons, with the ten largest covering roughly 7.3%. Germline V gives CDR1 SNHLY, CDR2 FYNNEI. Trimming pared 7 bases from V and 4 bases from J, leaving 13 bases between. The CDR3 consists of 13 residues. Graves' hyperthyroidism showing no ophthalmopathy progression within 18 months was considered stable. Newly diagnosed hyperthyroidism patients aged 18 to 65 years had disease lasting under 2 months. Lactation, pregnancy, other autoimmune disease or uncontrolled infection led to exclusion of patients. The study based diagnoses on clinical symptoms, serum thyroxine and TRAb, thyroid ultrasound and orbital computed tomography.

V gene TRBV2 combines with J gene TRBJ1-2, with TRBD1 as a possible D gene (6 bases). The sample comprised blood. This receptor was taken from a woman aged 25 to 45 with Graves' hyperthyroidism. This chain's CDR3 is CASNRQVLYGYTF. CDR3 DNA: TGTGCCAGCAACAGACAGGTCCTCTATGGCTACACCTTC.